This entry lists 17 T cell receptor beta chains sequenced from one sample in a study of blood T cell repertoires in COVID-19. TCRdb's copy holds only in-frame clones and misses some; the assay was immunoSEQ multiplex PCR. The table has some 320,000 clones, 85% seen once. The sample comprised peripheral blood. Receptors originate from a human donor in a cohort sampled during active COVID-19.

This sequence joins TRBV30 and TRBJ1-1; a weak D match, TRBD1 (6 bases). Germline-derived CDR1 and CDR2 are GTSNPN and SVGIG (reference sequence). The CDR3 is 16 residues long. Trimming left V 2 bases short and J 0 bases short, with 16 bases between. The CDR3 nucleotides are TGTGCCTGGAGTAAAAGGGCAAGGGGGTTGAACACTGAAGCTTTCTTT. This codes for CAWSKRARGLNTEAFF.

This chain uses TRBV2 with TRBJ1-1; 8 nucleotides agree with TRBD1. Germline-derived CDR1 and CDR2 are SNHLY and FYNNEI. V gave up 1 base and J gave up 2 bases; unmatched junction bases: 9. CDR3 length: 17 residues. The CDR3 DNA follows: TGTGCCAGCAGTGAAGAATTTCCGACAGGGGAAAACACTGAAGCTTTCTTT. Translating gives CASSEEFPTGENTEAFF. Drawing the rest from reference TRBV2 and TRBJ1-1, the complete variable domain is EPEVTQTPSHQVTQMGQEVILRCVPISNHLYFYWYRQILGQKVEFLVSFYNNEISEKSEIFDDQFSVERPDGSNFTLKIRSTKLEDSAMYFCASSEEFPTGENTEAFFGQGTRLTVV.

The CDR3 here is CASSLTLQGSTQYF. As DNA, the CDR3 is TGTGCCAGCAGCTTAACCCTACAGGGGTCGACGCAGTATTTT. This chain uses TRBV11-2 with TRBJ2-3, with TRBD1 matching over 7 bases. V was pared by 2 bases and J by 9 bases, with 8 bases of the junction left unmatched. Germline lookup yields CDR1 SGHAT and CDR2 FQNNGV. The CDR3 has 14 amino acids. The entire variable domain, with the rest obtained from reference TRBV11-2 and TRBJ2-3, is as follows: EAGVAQSPRYKIIEKRQSVAFWCNPISGHATLYWYQQILGQGPKLLIQFQNNGVVDDSQLPKDRFSAERLKGVDSTLKIQPAKLEDSAVYLCASSLTLQGSTQYFGPGTRLTVL.

The chain combines TRBV11-2 with TRBJ1-5, with unresolved D. The germline CDR1 and CDR2 sequences are SGHAT and FQNNGV. The CDR3 loop spans 14 amino acids. V lost 1 base and J 2 bases, leaving 6 bases between the germline ends. The DNA of the CDR3 is TGTGCCAGCAGCTTAGCTTTTGGCAATCAGCCCCAGCATTTT. As protein: CASSLAFGNQPQHF.

The V and J genes are TRBV6-5 and TRBJ2-7; weak D call: TRBD1 (5 bases). Germline assignment: CDR1 MNHEY and CDR2 SVGAGI. The CDR3 spans 13 residues. Trimming cost V 11 bases and J 0 bases, with 14 bases left between them. This chain's CDR3 is CASKVGVSYEQYF. In DNA form, the CDR3 reads TGTGCCTCTAAGGTAGGGGTCTCCTACGAGCAGTACTTC.

J is TRBJ2-7 and V is TRBV5-6, with TRBD1 matching over 7 bases. CDR1 SGHDT and CDR2 YYEEEE come from the germline V gene. The CDR3 has 14 residues. V gave up 2 bases and J gave up 2 bases; unmatched junction bases: 4. The CDR3 loop is CASSFRGGAYEQYF. CDR3 nucleotides: TGTGCCAGCAGCTTTAGAGGGGGCGCCTACGAGCAGTACTTC.

This clone was detected only once. The rearrangement links TRBV6-5 to TRBJ1-1; D is uncertain. Germline loops: CDR1 MNHEY, CDR2 SVGAGI. The CDR3 totals 13 residues. V dropped 4 bases and J dropped 4 bases, with 10 bases sitting between them. CDR3 protein: CASSFQDLTEAFF. The CDR3 coding sequence is TGTGCCAGCAGTTTTCAGGATCTCACTGAAGCTTTCTTT.

The chain couples TRBV6-5 to TRBJ2-3, with D perhaps matching TRBD1 (5 bases). This CDR3 region has 15 residues. CDR1 is MNHEY, CDR2 SVGAGI, per germline. Trimming took 6 bases from V and 1 from J, leaving 14 bases between them. The CDR3 nucleotides read TGTGCCAGCAGCCTAACAGGTCCCCGCACAGATACGCAGTATTTT. Amino acid sequence: CASSLTGPRTDTQYF.

This chain links TRBV7-2 with TRBJ2-1, with D possibly being TRBD1 (7 bases). The CDR3 length is 16 residues. The ends were cut back, 4 bases at V and 6 bases at J, with 19 bases in the middle. Per germline, CDR1 SGHTA and CDR2 FQGNSA. The DNA of the CDR3 is TGTGCCAGCAGCTCAGGGGGGTTAATCCTGGGCAATGAGCAGTTCTTC. This sequence encodes CASSSGGLILGNEQFF.

This clone is a singleton in its sample. The chain has TRBV9 and TRBJ2-5; the match to TRBD1 covers 9 bases. V shed 3 bases and J 3 bases; nucleotides not matched to a gene: 3. This CDR3 has 14 residues. CDR1 SGDLS and CDR2 YYNGEE come from the germline V gene. CDR3 nucleotides: TGTGCCAGCAGCGCCCGACAGGGGGAAGAGACCCAGTACTTC. Its translation: CASSARQGEETQYF. The whole variable domain, filled in from reference TRBV9 and TRBJ2-5, reads DSGVTQTPKHLITATGQRVTLRCSPRSGDLSVYWYQQSLDQGLQFLIQYYNGEERAKGNILERFSAQQFPDLHSELNLSSLELGDSALYFCASSARQGEETQYFGPGTRLLVL.

This rearrangement joins TRBV7-8 to TRBJ1-6, with D tentatively TRBD1 (6 bases). The germline CDR1 and CDR2 sequences are SGHVS and FQNEAQ. V was shortened by 5 bases and J by 7 bases, with 18 bases between the two germline ends. The CDR3 extends over 16 amino acids. CDR3 sequence reads: CASSPKEGGYNSPLHF. Here the CDR3 DNA reads TGTGCCAGCAGCCCAAAAGAAGGGGGTTACAATTCACCCCTCCACTTT.

The CDR3 sequence is CATSRDPNQPQHF. DNA for the CDR3: TGTGCCACCAGCAGAGATCCGAATCAGCCCCAGCATTTT. The chain links TRBV15 to TRBJ1-5; no firm D call. The CDR3 extends over 13 amino acids. Trimming removed 0 bases at V and 4 bases at J, with 4 bases between. The germline gives CDR1 LNHNV, CDR2 YYDKDF (reference sequence).

The CDR3 DNA is TGTGCCAGCAGTGGGTCTCAGGGGGGCTACGAGCAGTACTTC. Protein sequence: CASSGSQGGYEQYF. The gene calls are TRBV2 and TRBJ2-7, with a weak D call TRBD1 (7 bases). Germline V gene lookup returns CDR1 SNHLY and CDR2 FYNNEI. This CDR3 has 14 residues. Trimming left V 4 bases short and J 3 bases short, with 13 bases between.

The gene calls are TRBV12-5 and TRBJ2-5; no firm D call. The V gene's germline CDR1 is LGHNT and CDR2 FRNRAP. The CDR3 is 11 residues long. V lost 6 bases and J lost 5, with 7 bases in between. The CDR3 bases are TGTGCTAGTGGGGTCGGGGAGACCCAGTACTTC. Translating it yields CASGVGETQYF.

The rearrangement uses TRBV6-5 and TRBJ1-1; the D gene is possibly TRBD1 (5 bases). Germline values: CDR1 MNHEY, CDR2 SVGAGI. The CDR3 loop spans 12 amino acids. V dropped 5 bases and J dropped 11 bases, with 15 bases sitting between them. Here the CDR3 DNA reads TGTGCCAGCAGTCACAGGAGAGTTCAGGCTTTCTTT. Translated, it gives CASSHRRVQAFF.

This clone was detected a few times. At the DNA level, this CDR3 is encoded by other sequences in the same sample as well. V and J are TRBV2 and TRBJ2-7; 7 nucleotides match TRBD2. Germline V gene lookup returns CDR1 SNHLY and CDR2 FYNNEI. The CDR3 runs 12 residues. With V trimmed by 8 bases and J by 4 bases, 5 bases remained unmatched. CDR3 residues: CASRTGGYEQYF. The CDR3 DNA follows: TGTGCCAGCCGTACCGGGGGGTACGAGCAGTACTTC.

J is TRBJ2-1 and V is TRBV5-1; 11 bases match TRBD2. CDR1 is SGHRS, CDR2 YFSETQ, per germline. This CDR3 has 17 amino acids. Losses at the gene ends were 0 bases for V and 0 bases for J; bases not matched to a gene: 2. The CDR3 coding sequence is TGCGCCAGCAGCTTGGGACTAGCGGGGCGCTCCTACAATGAGCAGTTCTTC. This translates into CASSLGLAGRSYNEQFF. The whole variable domain, remainder taken from reference TRBV5-1 and TRBJ2-1, is KAGVTQTPRYLIKTRGQQVTLSCSPISGHRSVSWYQQTPGQGLQFLFEYFSETQRNKGNFPGRFSGRQFSNSRSEMNVSTLELGDSALYLCASSLGLAGRSYNEQFFGPGTRLTVL.